The following is a TCR beta chain sequence with its context. As yet, its antigen is unknown. V was pared by 3 bases and J by 5 bases, with 16 bases between. The CDR3 is 15 amino acids. Germline lookup yields CDR1 MNHNS and CDR2 SASEGT. The sample comes from a study of identical twins. General observations from the study: The conclusions drew on cross-sectional statistical analysis instead of tracking the same donors. Twin sharing of out-of-frame TCR alpha was underestimated by models in monozygotic pairs. Whereas memory repertoires showed no such difference, abundant cord blood beta clonotypes carried fewer insertions.

A universal primer site arose from template switching, and cDNA bore unique molecular identifiers. TCRdb independently ran MiXCR on the 5' RACE reads; one entry per CDR3 protein. The sample holds fewer than 450,000 distinct CDR3 sequences, approximately 10% seen once. V is TRBV6-1 and J is TRBJ2-5; a possible D gene is TRBD1 (5 bases). The sequencing sample was made of naive T cells sorted from blood. This clonotype was sampled from a woman between 50 and 59 years old in good health. CDR3 coding DNA: TGTGCCAGCAGTGAGACGACAGTTGCAGGGGAGACCCAGTACTTC. It is translated as CASSETTVAGETQYF.